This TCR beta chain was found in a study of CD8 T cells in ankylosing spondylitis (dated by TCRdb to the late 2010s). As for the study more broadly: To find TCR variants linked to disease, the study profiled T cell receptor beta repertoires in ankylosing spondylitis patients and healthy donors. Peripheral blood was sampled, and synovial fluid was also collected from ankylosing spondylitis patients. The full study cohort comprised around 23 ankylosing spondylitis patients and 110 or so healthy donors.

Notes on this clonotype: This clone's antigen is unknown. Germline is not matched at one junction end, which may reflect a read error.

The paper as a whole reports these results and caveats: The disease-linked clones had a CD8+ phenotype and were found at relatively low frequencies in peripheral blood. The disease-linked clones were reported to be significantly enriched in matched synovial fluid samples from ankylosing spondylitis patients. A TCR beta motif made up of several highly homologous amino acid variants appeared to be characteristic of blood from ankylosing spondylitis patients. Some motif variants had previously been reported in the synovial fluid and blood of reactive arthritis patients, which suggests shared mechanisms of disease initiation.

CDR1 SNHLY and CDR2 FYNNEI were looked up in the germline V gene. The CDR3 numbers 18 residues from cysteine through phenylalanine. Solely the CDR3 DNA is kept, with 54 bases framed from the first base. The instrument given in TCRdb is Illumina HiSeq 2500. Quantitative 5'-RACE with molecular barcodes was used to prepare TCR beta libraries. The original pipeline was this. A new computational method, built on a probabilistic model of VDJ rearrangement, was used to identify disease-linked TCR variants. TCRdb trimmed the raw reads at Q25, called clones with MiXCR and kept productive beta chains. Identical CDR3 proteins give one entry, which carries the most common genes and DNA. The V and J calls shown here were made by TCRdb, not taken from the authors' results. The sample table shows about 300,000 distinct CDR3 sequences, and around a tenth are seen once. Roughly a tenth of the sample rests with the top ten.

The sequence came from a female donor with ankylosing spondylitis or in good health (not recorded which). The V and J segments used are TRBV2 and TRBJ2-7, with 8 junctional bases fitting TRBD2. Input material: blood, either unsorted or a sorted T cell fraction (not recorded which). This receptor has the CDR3 CACSLGRWTRGGVNEQYF. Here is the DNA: TGTGCCTGCAGTTTGGGCCGGTGGACCCGGGGGGGCGTCAACGAGCAGTACTTC.